This T cell receptor (beta chain) was sequenced in a study of post-analysis software for immune sequencing data. Study summary: The study covered relapsing-remitting, secondary progressive and progressive-relapsing courses of multiple sclerosis.

Unique molecular identifiers were present in the TCR beta cDNA libraries. Input amounts of 1 to 10 million T cells were used. These gave around 500,000 cDNA molecules, so each molecule approximated one T cell. From the PCR reads, TCRdb called clonotypes with MiXCR, one entry per CDR3 protein. The table shows about 680,000 distinct CDR3 sequences, with approximately 59% occurring only once. Study findings and constraints: By F measure, strong co-clustering occurred among samples prepared in the same batch. Comparison of patients with controls showed about 5 TRBV segments more frequent in patients, TRBV5-6, TRBV5-1 and TRBV20-1 among them.

Details on this clonotype: The antigen is unknown. An end of the junction does not agree with germline; a read error may underlie this.

The germline gives CDR1 SEHNR, CDR2 FQNEAQ (reference sequence). This CDR3 contains 12 residues. The clonotype comes from a girl aged 2-10 years with multiple sclerosis. The sequencing sample was made of blood. This chain connects TRBV7-9 to TRBJ2-5; no clear D. CDR3 DNA: TGTACCAGCAGCCCACCCCCCGGAGAGCAGTACTTC. This codes for CTSSPPPGEQYF.